Presented here are 29 T cell receptor beta chains from one specimen sequenced in a study of blood T cell repertoires in COVID-19. Data came from immunoSEQ multiplex PCR; TCRdb stores just in-frame clones and leaves some out. The table has roughly 320,000 clones, over 85% seen once. Material: peripheral blood. Receptor source: a woman aged 25 to 45 with COVID-19, enrolled during active disease.

This clone was detected only once. The chain employs TRBV6-4 and TRBJ2-3; TRBD2 agrees at 7 bases. The CDR3 covers 16 residues. The V and J ends lost 4 bases and 2 bases, in that order; junction bases with no gene match: 9. CDR1 is MRHNA and CDR2 is SNTAGT in the germline V gene. CDR3 region: CASSALPAGATDTQYF. The CDR3 region has the DNA TGTGCCAGCAGTGCCCTCCCGGCGGGAGCCACAGATACGCAGTATTTT.

The chain carries TRBV5-4 and TRBJ1-1; 8 positions agree with TRBD1. The CDR3 is made up of 16 amino acids. After removal of 1 base from V and 1 base from J, the junction contained 6 bases not matched to a gene. Looked up from germline, CDR1 is SGHNT and CDR2 is YYREEE (reference sequence). The CDR3 is CASSLRTGRANTEAFF. DNA of the CDR3: TGTGCCAGCAGCTTGAGGACAGGGAGGGCGAACACTGAAGCTTTCTTT.

This clone was recorded only once. The V call is TRBV3-1 (or the pseudogene TRBV3-2), the J call TRBJ1-2; D gene uncertain. Germline assignment: CDR1 LGHDT and CDR2 YNNKEL (reference sequence). Trimming took off 3 bases at V and 8 bases at J, with 10 bases between the two ends. This CDR3 is built from 12 residues. The CDR3 DNA sequence: TGTGCCAGCAGCCAGTCACAGTGGGGCTACACCTTC. Its translation is CASSQSQWGYTF.

The rearrangement uses TRBV18 and TRBJ1-2; tentative D call: TRBD1 (5 bases). CDR3 size: 15 residues. The V gene lost 6 bases and the J gene lost 2 bases, with 16 bases spanning the gap. Germline loops: CDR1 KGHSH, CDR2 LQKENI. In DNA form, the CDR3 reads TGTGCCAGCTCTCACTCGGGACTCCGAAACTATGGCTACACCTTC. Translating gives CASSHSGLRNYGYTF.

This clone was detected once. The CDR3, as DNA: TGTGCCAGCAGTGAACAGGCAGCTACTAACTATGGCTACACCTTC. Its translation is CASSEQAATNYGYTF. This sequence joins TRBV6-1 and TRBJ1-2; D not resolved. V was pared by 2 bases and J by 0 bases, with 10 bases between. This CDR3 has 15 amino acids. Germline V gives CDR1 MNHNS, CDR2 SASEGT.

The chain combines TRBV4-2 with TRBJ1-2; a weak D match, TRBD1 (5 bases). Trimming stripped 2 bases from V and 7 bases from J, with 14 bases between. In germline, CDR1 is LGHNA, CDR2 YNFKEQ. The CDR3 is made up of 14 amino acids. This CDR3 is CASSQPQGGPGYTF. Here the CDR3 DNA reads TGTGCCAGCAGCCAACCTCAGGGTGGCCCTGGCTACACCTTC.

The chain links TRBV5-6 to TRBJ1-1; D is ambiguous. Germline V lookup: CDR1 SGHDT, CDR2 YYEEEE. There are 13 residues in the CDR3. With 4 bases removed from V and 5 bases from J, the gap between germline ends came to 12 bases. CDR3 bases: TGTGCCAGCAGCCCTGATCGGGGTACTGAAGCTTTCTTT. This gives the protein CASSPDRGTEAFF.

The chain uses TRBV29-1 and TRBJ1-2; possibly TRBD1 for D (5 bases). V lost 7 bases to trimming and J lost 7 bases, with 13 bases between them. Germline V lookup: CDR1 SQVTM, CDR2 ANQGSEA. This CDR3 comprises 11 residues. DNA for the CDR3: TGCAGCGCCCCAGGTAGGGGTGGCTACACCTTC. Translated, it gives CSAPGRGGYTF.

The chain employs TRBV6-5 and TRBJ2-2, with D possibly TRBD2 on 5 matching bases. CDR1 and CDR2 (germline): MNHEY, SVGAGI. The V end was cut by 5 bases, the J end by 13 bases, with 11 bases between. This CDR3 spans 11 amino acids. The CDR3 nucleotides are TGTGCCAGCAGTCCTTCCGGACTGCTGTTTTTT. Amino acids: CASSPSGLLFF.

V gene TRBV28 combines with J gene TRBJ1-6, with D hard to call. CDR1 is MDHEN and CDR2 is SYDVKM in the germline V gene. V was shortened by 5 bases and J by 10 bases, with 12 bases between the two germline ends. The CDR3 totals 13 residues. Here the CDR3 DNA reads TGTGCCAGCAGTGTAGAGGGCGCGTCACCCCTCCACTTT. Residues: CASSVEGASPLHF.

The genes are TRBV3-1 (or the pseudogene TRBV3-2) and TRBJ1-5; D is ambiguous. The V and J ends lost 1 base and 2 bases respectively, with 15 bases between them. Germline lookup yields CDR1 LGHDT and CDR2 YNNKEL (reference sequence). The CDR3 sequence is 17 residues long. Here the CDR3 DNA reads TGTGCCAGCAGCCAAGTGGTCAACCTTTGGCGCAATCAGCCCCAGCATTTT. Protein sequence: CASSQVVNLWRNQPQHF.

The J gene is TRBJ1-5, the V gene TRBV5-8, with TRBD1 matching 8 bases. Germline trimming cut 0 bases from V and 4 bases from J; bases unmatched to any gene: 3. This CDR3 comprises 15 residues. The germline V gene encodes CDR1 SGHTS and CDR2 YDEGEE. The CDR3 sequence is CASSLVGTGNQPQHF. The DNA of the CDR3 is TGTGCCAGCAGCTTGGTGGGGACAGGTAATCAGCCCCAGCATTTT.

J is TRBJ2-5 and V is TRBV4-2; tentative D call: TRBD2 (7 bases). The CDR3 spans 18 residues. V lost 4 bases, J lost 1 base, and 22 bases lay in between. CDR1 is LGHNA and CDR2 is YNFKEQ in the germline V gene. The CDR3 loop is CASSPTLGGGGGQETQYF. CDR3 sequence (DNA): TGTGCCAGCAGCCCAACGTTGGGGGGCGGGGGAGGCCAAGAGACCCAGTACTTC.

The gene calls are TRBV14 and TRBJ1-2; a weak D match, TRBD1 (5 bases). The CDR3 is made up of 13 amino acids. V gave up 1 base and J gave up 4 bases, with 7 bases separating them. Germline values: CDR1 SGHDN, CDR2 FVKESK. The CDR3 coding sequence is TGTGCCAGCAGCCAAGCGGGGGTCTATGGCTACACCTTC. Translated, it gives CASSQAGVYGYTF.

The V gene is TRBV27, the J gene TRBJ2-5, with D possibly matching TRBD1 (5 bases). Germline lookup yields CDR1 MNHEY and CDR2 SMNVEV (reference sequence). The V and J ends lost 3 bases and 5 bases respectively, with 13 bases between them. The CDR3 spans 14 residues. This CDR3 reads CASSFAGPRETQYF. As DNA, the CDR3 is TGTGCCAGCAGTTTCGCAGGGCCCAGGGAGACCCAGTACTTC.

The gene calls are TRBV19 and TRBJ2-3; the D is unclear. The CDR3 length is 11 residues. The V gene lost 5 bases and the J gene lost 3 bases, with 3 bases spanning the gap. CDR1 is LNHDA, CDR2 SQIVND, per germline (reference sequence). Here the CDR3 DNA reads TGTGCCAGTAGTCAGACAGATACGCAGTATTTT. This encodes CASSQTDTQYF.

The chain is built from TRBV4-1 and TRBJ2-7; the match to TRBD1 covers 10 bases. With V trimmed by 3 bases and J by 6 bases, 5 bases remained unmatched. The CDR3 is 14 amino acids. CDR1 is MGHRA, CDR2 YSYEKL, per germline. The CDR3 region is CASSQGQGTAEQYF. As DNA, the CDR3 is TGCGCCAGCAGCCAGGGACAGGGGACGGCCGAGCAGTACTTC.

The gene calls are TRBV5-1 and TRBJ2-5, with TRBD1 as a possible D gene (6 bases). Trimming left V 4 bases short and J 2 bases short, with 15 bases between. The germline V gene has CDR1 SGHRS and CDR2 YFSETQ. CDR3 length equals 15 residues. The chain's CDR3 is CASSESDRNQETQYF. CDR3 coding DNA: TGCGCCAGCAGCGAGTCGGACAGAAATCAAGAGACCCAGTACTTC.

V and J are TRBV6-5 and TRBJ2-3; 7 bases line up with TRBD1. V was clipped by 1 base and J by 0 bases; unmatched bases: 4. The CDR3 contains 16 residues. Germline loops: CDR1 MNHEY, CDR2 SVGAGI. The CDR3 protein is CASSYLGQTSTDTQYF. The CDR3 DNA reads TGTGCCAGCAGTTACTTGGGACAGACTAGCACAGATACGCAGTATTTT.

The chain couples TRBV4-1 to TRBJ2-3; 10 bases map to TRBD2. The CDR3 sequence is 17 residues long. CDR1 MGHRA and CDR2 YSYEKL come from the germline V gene. Losses at the gene ends were 0 bases for V and 3 bases for J; bases not matched to a gene: 6. CDR3 sequence reads: CASSQESGGANTDTQYF. Written as DNA, the CDR3 is TGCGCCAGCAGCCAAGAAAGCGGGGGGGCTAATACAGATACGCAGTATTTT.

The chain recombines TRBV5-1 with TRBJ2-7, with TRBD2 identical over 10 bases. The trim removed 7 bases at V and 7 bases at J, leaving 8 bases unmatched. This CDR3 is built from 13 residues. CDR1 and CDR2 from the germline V gene are SGHRS and YFSETQ. CDR3 bases: TGCGCCAGCCCAAAACTAGCGGGGTTTGAGCAGTACGTC. Translated, it gives CASPKLAGFEQYV.

This chain uses TRBV2 with TRBJ1-2; 8 bases agree with TRBD1. The CDR3 contains 14 residues. V trimming: 7 bases; J trimming: 5 bases; junction bases outside the gene matches: 9. Germline values: CDR1 SNHLY, CDR2 FYNNEI. The CDR3 is CASTTGDPFYGYTF. The CDR3, as DNA: TGTGCCAGCACGACAGGGGATCCCTTTTATGGCTACACCTTC.

The gene calls are TRBV19 and TRBJ1-2, with D tentatively TRBD1 (5 bases). Per the germline V gene, CDR1 is LNHDA and CDR2 is SQIVND (reference sequence). The CDR3 is 14 residues long. Trimming took off 5 bases at V and 8 bases at J, with 18 bases between the two ends. In nucleotides, the CDR3 is TGTGCCAGTAGTCTACAGGTTTCAACCCGGGGCTACACCTTC. Translation gives CASSLQVSTRGYTF.

The J gene is TRBJ1-2, the V gene TRBV4-2; 7 positions match TRBD1. With 1 base clipped from V and 1 base from J, the junction kept 6 bases outside the gene matches. There are 16 residues in the CDR3. CDR1 and CDR2 from the germline V gene are LGHNA and YNFKEQ. CDR3 DNA sequence: TGTGCCAGCAGCCAAGTTAGCGGGGACAGTAACTATGGCTACACCTTC. Its protein is CASSQVSGDSNYGYTF.

V is TRBV19 and J is TRBJ1-6; tentatively, D is TRBD1 (6 bases). V was shortened by 5 bases and J by 6 bases, with 14 bases between the two germline ends. The length of the CDR3 is 15 residues. The germline V gene encodes CDR1 LNHDA and CDR2 SQIVND (reference sequence). DNA of the CDR3: TGTGCCAGTAGTTGGGGGGGCAACCTTAATTCACCCCTCCACTTT. Translation: CASSWGGNLNSPLHF.

This chain links TRBV6-5 with TRBJ1-2; tentatively, D is TRBD1 (6 bases). This CDR3 is 13 amino acids long. V lost 2 bases and J 3 bases, leaving 7 bases between the germline ends. Germline V gene lookup returns CDR1 MNHEY and CDR2 SVGAGI. The CDR3 sequence is CASSYNRDYGYTF. The DNA of the CDR3 is TGTGCCAGCAGTTACAACAGGGACTATGGCTACACCTTC.

The chain employs TRBV23-1 and TRBJ1-1; D may be TRBD1 (5 bases). TRBV23-1 is identified as an open reading frame with a role that is uncertain. This CDR3 has 17 amino acids. V gave up 2 bases and J gave up 1 base, with 17 bases separating them. In DNA form, the CDR3 reads TGCGCCAGCAGTCAACAGGGCATTATACAACCGAACACTGAAGCTTTCTTT. Translating gives CASSQQGIIQPNTEAFF.

V usage is TRBV19 and J usage is TRBJ1-6, with D uncertain. The CDR3 is made up of 13 amino acids. Germline-derived CDR1 and CDR2 are LNHDA and SQIVND (reference sequence). Between the trimmed V and J ends, which lost 7 bases and 10 bases, there was a span of 14 bases. CDR3 loop: CASTRDLASPLHF. CDR3 DNA: TGTGCCAGTACGAGAGATTTAGCCTCACCCCTCCACTTT. Variable domain in full (rest from reference TRBV19 and TRBJ1-6): DGGITQSPKYLFRKEGQNVTLSCEQNLNHDAMYWYRQDPGQGLRLIYYSQIVNDFQKGDIAEGYSVSREKKESFPLTVTSAQKNPTAFYLCASTRDLASPLHFGNGTRLTVT.

The rearrangement joins TRBV21-1 to TRBJ1-4. TRBV21-1 is assigned pseudogene status. The CDR3 length is 17 residues. The CDR3 here is CASSNWDLKVQNEKLFF. The CDR3 DNA reads TGTGCCAGCAGCAATTGGGACTTGAAGGTTCAGAATGAAAAACTGTTTTTT.